These 29 T cell receptor beta chains were sequenced from one sample in a study of blood T cell repertoires in COVID-19. Measured with immunoSEQ multiplex PCR; TCRdb has only the in-frame clones, and not every one. The sample records over 350,000 clones, approximately 90% being singletons. The sample taken for sequencing was PBMCs or T cells enriched from blood (not recorded which). These receptor sequences come from a woman between 18 and 29 years old with acute COVID-19.

The chain uses TRBV30 and TRBJ2-7, with 8 bases lining up with TRBD1. Unmatched junction bases numbered 13, after V lost 2 bases and J lost 7 bases. This CDR3 is 15 amino acids long. Germline V gene sequence: CDR1 GTSNPN, CDR2 SVGIG (reference sequence). CDR3 amino acids: CAWSPPDRVYGEQYF. The CDR3 DNA sequence: TGTGCCTGGAGTCCCCCGGACAGGGTTTATGGGGAGCAGTACTTC.

The chain recombines TRBV29-1 with TRBJ1-1; D is possibly TRBD1 (5 bases). The germline CDR1 and CDR2 sequences are SQVTM and ANQGSEA. V was trimmed by 2 bases and J by 2 bases, leaving 15 bases between them. This CDR3 region has 15 residues. CDR3 region: CSVEQGVGRNTEAFF. For the CDR3, the DNA is TGCAGCGTTGAACAGGGCGTGGGTAGAAACACTGAAGCTTTCTTT.

The V call is TRBV24-1, the J call TRBJ2-1; 9 nucleotides match TRBD2. Unmatched junction bases numbered 6, after V lost 2 bases and J lost 2 bases. The CDR3 covers 17 residues. Germline V lookup: CDR1 KGHDR, CDR2 SFDVKD. The CDR3 loop reads CATSDWASGDTYNEQFF. The DNA of the CDR3 is TGTGCCACCAGTGATTGGGCTAGCGGGGACACCTACAATGAGCAGTTCTTC.

The rearrangement uses TRBV30 and TRBJ1-5; 8 bases fit TRBD1. The CDR3 runs 14 residues. V trimming: 6 bases; J trimming: 0 bases; junction bases outside the gene matches: 4. The germline gives CDR1 GTSNPN, CDR2 SVGIG (reference sequence). In DNA form, the CDR3 reads TGTGCCTGTAGGACAGGGCTTAGCAATCAGCCCCAGCATTTT. This translates into CACRTGLSNQPQHF.

This sequence joins TRBV7-9 and TRBJ1-5; 8 nucleotides agree with TRBD1. The V gene's germline CDR1 is SEHNR and CDR2 FQNEAQ (reference sequence). V was pared by 3 bases and J by 6 bases, with 7 bases of the junction left unmatched. The CDR3 length is 15 residues. Written as DNA, the CDR3 is TGTGCCAGCAGCTTTTCGACAGGGGCCGGTCAGCCCCAGCATTTT. The encoded protein is CASSFSTGAGQPQHF.

The rearrangement joins TRBV6-5 to TRBJ1-1; 10 bases agree with TRBD1. The CDR3 is 14 amino acids. The junction had 6 bases not matched to a gene; V was cut back by 6 bases and J by 5 bases. Germline assignment: CDR1 MNHEY and CDR2 SVGAGI. In nucleotides, the CDR3 is TGTGCCAGCAGCCCCGGGACAGGGGTGACTGAAGCTTTCTTT. Translating it yields CASSPGTGVTEAFF.

This clone was observed a single time. This chain connects TRBV6-2 or TRBV6-3 to TRBJ2-1; 13 positions match TRBD2. Germline-derived CDR1 and CDR2 are MNHEY and SVGEGT. J gave up 11 bases and V 4 bases, and 8 bases lay outside the gene matches. CDR3 size: 15 residues. The CDR3 spells CASSSVTSGGIKQFF. The CDR3 DNA sequence: TGTGCCAGCAGTTCCGTGACTAGCGGGGGGATAAAGCAGTTCTTC.

The rearrangement joins TRBV18 to TRBJ2-1; no reliable D call. This CDR3 region has 15 residues. Germline assignment: CDR1 KGHSH and CDR2 LQKENI. V lost 2 bases and J 12 bases, leaving 20 bases between the germline ends. The CDR3 sequence is CASSPSPRFNEWQFF. CDR3 DNA: TGTGCCAGCTCACCAAGCCCTCGGTTCAATGAGTGGCAGTTCTTC.

J is TRBJ1-4 and V is TRBV19; D is unclear. Trimming left V 7 bases short and J 5 bases short, with 8 bases between. Germline assignment: CDR1 LNHDA and CDR2 SQIVND (reference sequence). The CDR3 has 12 amino acids. CDR3 coding DNA: TGTGCCAGTAAGCTCGGGAATGAAAAACTGTTTTTT. Amino acids: CASKLGNEKLFF.

The V call is TRBV29-1, the J call TRBJ1-2; the match to TRBD1 covers 8 bases. Unmatched junction bases numbered 5, after V lost 0 bases and J lost 8 bases. The CDR3 extends over 13 amino acids. CDR1 and CDR2 (germline): SQVTM, ANQGSEA. CDR3: CSVEDAGGYGYTF. In DNA form, the CDR3 reads TGCAGCGTTGAAGATGCAGGGGGCTACGGCTACACCTTC.

In the case of this clone: Other DNA sequences of this sample code for an identical CDR3. The gene calls are TRBV19 and TRBJ1-1; D possibly corresponds to TRBD1 (6 bases). CDR3 length: 12 amino acids. Germline lookup yields CDR1 LNHDA and CDR2 SQIVND (reference sequence). V was pared by 9 bases and J by 2 bases, with 10 bases between. This chain's CDR3 is CASSQGNTEAFF. The CDR3 bases are TGTGCCAGCTCACAGGGCAACACTGAAGCTTTCTTT.

The chain recombines TRBV2 with TRBJ1-5; the match to TRBD1 covers 8 bases. V shed 10 bases and J 3 bases; nucleotides not matched to a gene: 11. From germline, CDR1 is SNHLY and CDR2 FYNNEI. The CDR3 extends over 15 amino acids. The CDR3 loop reads CATSLGQAFNQPQHF. CDR3 in DNA: TGTGCCACTTCTCTGGGACAGGCGTTCAATCAGCCCCAGCATTTT.

There are a few counts of this clone. The V and J genes are TRBV11-2 and TRBJ1-6; D remains ambiguous. The CDR3 spans 16 residues. Trimming took 5 bases from V and 5 from J, leaving 16 bases between them. Germline V gives CDR1 SGHAT, CDR2 FQNNGV. The CDR3 coding sequence is TGTGCCAGCAGCCCAATCCAGATTGTAAATAATTCACCCCTCCACTTT. It specifies CASSPIQIVNNSPLHF.

The chain links TRBV6-5 to TRBJ1-1, with a tentative D call TRBD1 (5 bases). The CDR3 is 13 residues long. Trimming removed 11 bases from V and 4 bases from J, with 17 bases in between. Looked up from germline, CDR1 is MNHEY and CDR2 is SVGAGI. CDR3 residues: CAGHQGIGTEAFF. CDR3 nucleotides: TGTGCCGGACACCAGGGAATTGGCACTGAAGCTTTCTTT.

V usage is TRBV5-6 and J usage is TRBJ1-2, with TRBD1 as a possible D gene (5 bases). From germline, CDR1 is SGHDT and CDR2 YYEEEE. This CDR3 is built from 13 residues. V was trimmed by 0 bases and J by 9 bases, leaving 12 bases between them. For the CDR3, the DNA is TGTGCCAGCAGCTTGGGCAGGGTGTGGAGCTACACCTTC. It translates to CASSLGRVWSYTF.

This rearrangement joins TRBV6-1 to TRBJ1-4; D remains ambiguous. V lost 1 base, J lost 8 bases, and 11 bases lay in between. Germline CDR1 MNHNS, CDR2 SASEGT. This CDR3 spans 14 amino acids. CDR3 loop: CASSEGGRVEKLFF. As DNA, the CDR3 is TGTGCCAGCAGTGAAGGAGGGCGAGTCGAAAAACTGTTTTTT.

The genes are TRBV6-5 and TRBJ1-2; D perhaps matches TRBD1 (5 bases). The V end lost 6 bases, the J end lost 4 bases, and 18 bases lay between the germline ends. This CDR3 region has 15 residues. Germline CDR1 MNHEY, CDR2 SVGAGI. CDR3 region: CASRPWGGISYGYTF. Written as DNA, the CDR3 is TGTGCCAGCAGGCCTTGGGGGGGGATTTCCTATGGCTACACCTTC.

The rearrangement links TRBV3-1 (or the pseudogene TRBV3-2) to TRBJ1-4, with D possibly matching TRBD1 (5 bases). This CDR3 is built from 14 residues. With 0 bases removed from V and 13 bases from J, the gap between germline ends came to 15 bases. Germline assignment: CDR1 LGHDT and CDR2 YNNKEL (reference sequence). The CDR3 DNA follows: TGTGCCAGCAGCCAAGAACACAGTTCGGGGGGACTGTTTTTT. Its protein product is CASSQEHSSGGLFF.

V is TRBV7-9 and J is TRBJ2-7, with 7 bases identical to TRBD1. Germline-derived CDR1 and CDR2 are SEHNR and FQNEAQ (reference sequence). This CDR3 is built from 14 residues. With 6 bases clipped from V and 5 bases from J, the junction kept 10 bases outside the gene matches. The CDR3 region is CASSYPGQIDEQYF. As DNA, the CDR3 is TGTGCCAGCAGTTATCCGGGACAGATCGACGAGCAGTACTTC. The variable domain in full, completed from reference TRBV7-9 and TRBJ2-7, reads DTGVSQNPRHKITKRGQNVTFRCDPISEHNRLYWYRQTLGQGPEFLTYFQNEAQLEKSRLLSDRFSAERPKGSFSTLEIQRTEQGDSAMYLCASSYPGQIDEQYFGPGTRLTVT.

Regarding this clone: Other DNA sequences in the same sample also yield this CDR3. The rearrangement joins TRBV18 to TRBJ2-3; D might be TRBD1 (6 bases). The CDR3 has 14 amino acids. Trimming pared 6 bases from V and 2 bases from J, leaving 12 bases between. CDR1 and CDR2 from the germline V gene are KGHSH and LQKENI. In DNA form, the CDR3 reads TGTGCCAGCTCTCCCGGACAGAACACAGATACGCAGTATTTT. Amino acids: CASSPGQNTDTQYF.

The chain has TRBV10-3 and TRBJ2-3, with 9 bases identical to TRBD2. From germline, CDR1 is ENHRY and CDR2 SYGVKD. V lost 5 bases and J lost 2; bases outside the gene matches: 8. This CDR3 comprises 16 residues. The CDR3 spells CAISTIAGDNTDTQYF. CDR3 sequence (DNA): TGTGCCATCAGTACAATAGCGGGAGATAACACAGATACGCAGTATTTT.

V and J are TRBV10-3 and TRBJ2-1; 9 bases are shared with TRBD1. CDR1 is ENHRY, CDR2 SYGVKD, per germline. The J segment lost 5 bases and the V segment lost 11 bases, leaving 4 bases of the junction unmatched. This CDR3 spans 12 amino acids. CDR3 sequence reads: CALGQGDNEQFF. The DNA of the CDR3 is TGTGCCTTGGGACAGGGTGACAATGAGCAGTTCTTC.

The chain carries TRBV10-3 and TRBJ1-2; D remains unclear. Germline assignment: CDR1 ENHRY and CDR2 SYGVKD. CDR3 length: 15 amino acids. Trimming took off 6 bases at V and 3 bases at J, with 17 bases between the two ends. The CDR3 reads CAISLGRKADYGYTF. The CDR3 nucleotides read TGTGCCATCAGCCTCGGACGGAAAGCGGACTATGGCTACACCTTC.

Only one count was recorded for this clone. V is TRBV2 and J is TRBJ1-5; the D is unclear. The CDR3 runs to 16 residues. V lost 4 bases, J lost 6 bases, and 19 bases lay in between. Germline CDR1 reads SNHLY; CDR2 reads FYNNEI. Here the CDR3 DNA reads TGTGCCAGCAGTGGGAGTGGAGGGAAAATTGGTCAGCCCCAGCATTTT. Translation: CASSGSGGKIGQPQHF.

This clone has only one observation. V and J are TRBV28 and TRBJ2-1; 8 nucleotides align to TRBD2. This CDR3 region has 18 residues. V lost 2 bases and J lost 2; bases outside the gene matches: 11. The germline V gene encodes CDR1 MDHEN and CDR2 SYDVKM. DNA for the CDR3: TGTGCCAGCAGTTTAAGGGCGGGCTTAGCGGGAACCTACAATGAGCAGTTCTTC. Its translation: CASSLRAGLAGTYNEQFF. Full variable domain (outside the CDR3, taken from reference TRBV28 and TRBJ2-1): DVKVTQSSRYLVKRTGEKVFLECVQDMDHENMFWYRQDPGLGLRLIYFSYDVKMKEKGDIPEGYSVSREKKERFSLILESASTNQTSMYLCASSLRAGLAGTYNEQFFGPGTRLTVL.

The CDR3 here is CASSQEQGPYEQYF. Here the CDR3 DNA reads TGTGCCAGCAGCCAAGAACAGGGCCCCTACGAGCAGTACTTC. V gene TRBV3-1 (or the pseudogene TRBV3-2) combines with J gene TRBJ2-7, with D perhaps matching TRBD1 (6 bases). The CDR3 extends over 14 amino acids. Germline V gene sequence: CDR1 LGHDT, CDR2 YNNKEL (reference sequence). The V end was cut by 0 bases, the J end by 2 bases, with 8 bases between.

This clone was seen a few times. J is TRBJ1-4 and V is TRBV9; maybe TRBD1 (5 bases). CDR3 length equals 15 residues. Germline-derived CDR1 and CDR2 are SGDLS and YYNGEE. V was shortened by 0 bases and J by 5 bases, with 11 bases between the two germline ends. In nucleotides, the CDR3 is TGTGCCAGCAGCGTAGCTGGGACTAGCAATGAAAAACTGTTTTTT. Protein sequence: CASSVAGTSNEKLFF.

CDR3 nucleotides: TGTGCCAGCAGTGAACTGGGGAGGAGGACTGAAGCTTTCTTT. This codes for CASSELGRRTEAFF. The chain is built from TRBV6-1 and TRBJ1-1; D is unclear. Germline CDR1 and CDR2: MNHNS and SASEGT. The CDR3 runs to 14 residues. The V end was cut by 2 bases, the J end by 5 bases, with 12 bases between.

The rearrangement uses TRBV6-2 or TRBV6-3 and TRBJ1-5; D is undetermined. The CDR3 spans 16 residues. Per germline, CDR1 MNHEY and CDR2 SVGEGT. Trimming pared 5 bases from V and 0 bases from J, leaving 14 bases between. CDR3 DNA: TGTGCCAGCAGTAGGCCCAGACTCGATAGCAATCAGCCCCAGCATTTT. It is translated as CASSRPRLDSNQPQHF.